The 5 T cell receptor beta chains reported below all come from one sample, sequenced in a study of OX40 agonist ivuxolimab in advanced cancers. Sequencing used immunoSEQ multiplex PCR; TCRdb keeps in-frame clones, though not all of them. The table includes about 48,000 clones, roughly nine tenths detected once. The starting material was CD4+ or CD8+ T cells sorted from blood, obtained in a trial of the OX40 agonist ivuxolimab. The receptors originated from an adult with an advanced solid tumor such as melanoma, head and neck, liver or kidney cancer.

The chain couples TRBV5-1 to TRBJ2-3; 9 positions agree with TRBD2. With 4 bases clipped from V and 3 bases from J, the junction kept 3 bases outside the gene matches. CDR3 length: 14 amino acids. CDR1 is SGHRS, CDR2 YFSETQ, per germline. CDR3 nucleotides: TGCGCCAGCAGCGGCGGACTAGCGACAGATACGCAGTATTTT. Protein: CASSGGLATDTQYF.

The chain has TRBV23-1 and TRBJ2-7, with a weak D call TRBD1 (6 bases). TRBV23-1 is annotated as an ORF whose role is uncertain. V dropped 8 bases and J dropped 2 bases, with 19 bases sitting between them. CDR3 length: 15 residues. CDR3 nucleotides: TGCGCCAGCGATCCGGGACACCTAACCACCTACGAGCAGTACTTC. Its protein is CASDPGHLTTYEQYF.

J is TRBJ2-7 and V is TRBV27, with a possible D match to TRBD1 (5 bases). The CDR3 is made up of 15 amino acids. Trimming stripped 3 bases from V and 0 bases from J, with 12 bases between. The germline V gene has CDR1 MNHEY and CDR2 SMNVEV (reference sequence). The CDR3 DNA is TGTGCCAGCAGTTTGGGGCAGTCGAGCTCCTACGAGCAGTACGTC. This translates into CASSLGQSSSYEQYV.

Here the CDR3 DNA reads TGTGCCAGCAGCTTAGGAGCTGGGACTAGCGGGGGGGCCGGAGATACGCAGTATTTT. It yields the protein CASSLGAGTSGGAGDTQYF. V is TRBV7-3 and J is TRBJ2-3; 16 bases match TRBD2. The V and J ends lost 2 bases and 5 bases, in that order; junction bases with no gene match: 10. Looked up from germline, CDR1 is SGHTA and CDR2 is FQGTGA. CDR3 length: 19 residues.

This clone was recorded once. One junction end does not reproduce the germline sequence, and a read error may be involved. The J gene is TRBJ2-3, the V gene TRBV28, with D unclear. CDR1 MDHEN and CDR2 SYDVKM come from the germline V gene. The CDR3 is made up of 15 amino acids. The CDR3 nucleotides read TGTGACAGCACCTCAGCGCTAGAACCCACAGACACGCAATATTTT. Translation gives CDSTSALEPTDTQYF.